One sample yielded the 18 T cell receptor beta chains listed below, sequenced in a study of blood T cell repertoires in COVID-19 (TCRdb year 2020). Library preparation employed the immunoSEQ multiplex PCR assay. The clones in this table, taken by TCRdb from immuneACCESS, are in-frame only. Not every clone is retained; where verified, under half of the shortfall comes from an unresolved V gene, and the cause of the rest is unknown. This sample holds 65,000 or so clones; roughly 87% were observed only once. About 9.5% of the sample belongs to the ten largest clones. Material for sequencing was peripheral blood. Receptors were obtained from a human donor with acute or convalescent COVID-19. The donor label of this sample is uncertain.

This clone appeared a single time. V is TRBV5-8 and J is TRBJ2-7; the match to TRBD2 covers 9 bases. The V segment lost 0 bases and the J segment 6 bases; nucleotides outside the gene matches: 4. Germline CDR1 is SGHTS and CDR2 is YDEGEE. The CDR3 is made up of 14 amino acids. DNA for the CDR3: TGTGCCAGCAGCTTGGATCTAGCGGGACGCGAGCAGTACGTC. This gives the protein CASSLDLAGREQYV.

The chain has TRBV12-5 and TRBJ2-1, with D possibly matching TRBD2 (6 bases). Germline loops: CDR1 LGHNT, CDR2 FRNRAP. The CDR3 runs to 15 residues. The V end lost 0 bases, the J end lost 9 bases, and 15 bases lay between the germline ends. The CDR3: CASGLVGTQGGEQFF. The CDR3 DNA reads as TGTGCTAGTGGTTTGGTCGGGACTCAGGGCGGTGAGCAGTTCTTC.

The V gene is TRBV9, the J gene TRBJ2-2, with a weak D call TRBD1 (6 bases). V lost 3 bases and J 1 base, leaving 10 bases between the germline ends. Germline-derived CDR1 and CDR2 are SGDLS and YYNGEE. CDR3 size: 15 residues. The CDR3 loop reads CASSARTENTGELFF. CDR3 nucleotides: TGTGCCAGCAGCGCGCGGACAGAGAACACCGGGGAGCTGTTTTTT.

This chain links TRBV18 with TRBJ2-1; 12 bases line up with TRBD1. V lost 5 bases, J lost 10 bases, and 15 bases stayed unmatched. The germline CDR1 and CDR2 sequences are KGHSH and LQKENI. This CDR3 region has 17 residues. The CDR3 sequence is CASSALPGQGAIREQFF. The CDR3 DNA is TGTGCCAGCTCAGCCTTACCGGGACAGGGGGCTATCAGGGAGCAGTTCTTC.

The chain employs TRBV18 and TRBJ1-1; TRBD1 matches 7 bases. The germline CDR1 and CDR2 sequences are KGHSH and LQKENI. The CDR3 loop spans 15 amino acids. After removal of 2 bases from V and 5 bases from J, the junction contained 8 bases not matched to a gene. In nucleotides, the CDR3 is TGTGCCAGCTCACCAATAATGCAGGGGGAAACTGAAGCTTTCTTT. This sequence encodes CASSPIMQGETEAFF.

The V call is TRBV24-1, the J call TRBJ2-7, with TRBD1 as a possible D gene (6 bases). CDR1 is KGHDR and CDR2 is SFDVKD in the germline V gene. There are 14 residues in the CDR3. V was clipped by 6 bases and J by 4 bases, with 15 bases between them. Here the CDR3 DNA reads TGTGCCACCAGTTCGCAGGGGAAATCGTACGAGCAGTACTTC. This codes for CATSSQGKSYEQYF.

The chain combines TRBV11-3 with TRBJ2-1; TRBD1 matches 9 bases. Germline CDR1 SGHNT, CDR2 YENEEA. The V segment lost 3 bases and the J segment 3 bases; nucleotides outside the gene matches: 3. This CDR3 has 15 residues. DNA of the CDR3: TGTGCCAGCAGCTTTGACAGGGGGGGCTACAATGAGCAGTTCTTC. Its translation is CASSFDRGGYNEQFF. Full variable domain (rest looked up from reference TRBV11-3 and TRBJ2-1): EAGVVQSPRYKIIEKKQPVAFWCNPISGHNTLYWYLQNLGQGPELLIRYENEEAVDDSQLPKDRFSAERLKGVDSTLKIQPAELGDSAVYLCASSFDRGGYNEQFFGPGTRLTVL.

The gene calls are TRBV5-4 and TRBJ2-1; tentatively, D is TRBD2 (6 bases). The CDR3 contains 14 residues. V lost 4 bases and J 3 bases, leaving 11 bases between the germline ends. Germline V gives CDR1 SGHNT, CDR2 YYREEE (reference sequence). The CDR3 sequence is CASSPPGGYNEQFF. In DNA, the CDR3 is TGTGCCAGCAGCCCTCCCGGGGGCTACAATGAGCAGTTCTTC.

This rearrangement joins TRBV29-1 to TRBJ2-4, with 8 bases lining up with TRBD1. CDR3 length: 15 residues. The germline CDR1 and CDR2 sequences are SQVTM and ANQGSEA. J lost 5 bases, V lost 3 bases, and 9 bases had no gene match. This CDR3 is CSVERADRGENIQYF. CDR3 in DNA: TGCAGCGTTGAGAGGGCTGACAGGGGTGAAAACATTCAGTACTTC. Complete variable domain (other parts from reference TRBV29-1 and TRBJ2-4): SAVISQKPSRDICQRGTSLTIQCQVDSQVTMMFWYRQQPGQSLTLIATANQGSEATYESGFVIDKFPISRPNLTFSTLTVSNMSPEDSSIYLCSVERADRGENIQYFGAGTRLSVL.

The chain carries TRBV4-1 and TRBJ2-1; 12 bases fit TRBD2. Germline V CDR1 and CDR2: MGHRA, YSYEKL. The CDR3 consists of 19 residues. With 0 bases clipped from V and 4 bases from J, the junction kept 10 bases outside the gene matches. The chain's CDR3 is CASSQERVGLAGGYNEQFF. The CDR3, as DNA: TGCGCCAGCAGCCAAGAACGGGTCGGGCTAGCGGGAGGGTACAATGAGCAGTTCTTC.

The chain uses TRBV6-5 and TRBJ1-2; 7 bases agree with TRBD1. The germline V gene has CDR1 MNHEY and CDR2 SVGAGI. The trim removed 6 bases at V and 6 bases at J, leaving 13 bases unmatched. This CDR3 contains 15 residues. The CDR3 here is CASRTPGQQQHGYTF. In DNA, the CDR3 is TGTGCCAGCAGAACACCGGGACAGCAACAACATGGCTACACCTTC.

This chain links TRBV27 with TRBJ1-6, with D possibly TRBD1 on 5 matching bases. Trimming removed 2 bases from V and 0 bases from J, with 11 bases in between. Germline assignment: CDR1 MNHEY and CDR2 SMNVEV (reference sequence). The CDR3 has 17 amino acids. CDR3 sequence: CASSLGGASSYNSPLHF. CDR3 DNA sequence: TGTGCCAGCAGTTTAGGAGGGGCGAGCTCCTATAATTCACCCCTCCACTTT.

V gene TRBV5-8 combines with J gene TRBJ2-6, with 7 positions matching TRBD2. The ends lost 2 bases at V and 0 bases at J; junction bases unmatched: 8. The CDR3 is 18 residues long. Germline assignment: CDR1 SGHTS and CDR2 YDEGEE. The CDR3 sequence: CASSLAGRLSSGANVLTF. The CDR3 nucleotides read TGTGCCAGCAGCTTAGCGGGACGCTTAAGCTCTGGGGCCAACGTCCTGACTTTC. Variable domain in full (rest from reference TRBV5-8 and TRBJ2-6): EAGVTQSPTHLIKTRGQQATLRCSPISGHTSVYWYQQALGLGLQFLLWYDEGEERNRGNFPPRFSGRQFPNYSSELNVNALELEDSALYLCASSLAGRLSSGANVLTFGAGSRLTVL.

The chain uses TRBV10-3 and TRBJ1-1, with TRBD1 as a possible D gene (5 bases). V was pared by 4 bases and J by 1 base, with 10 bases between. CDR1 is ENHRY, CDR2 SYGVKD, per germline. The CDR3 covers 14 residues. CDR3 sequence reads: CAISGLRENTEAFF. Here the CDR3 DNA reads TGTGCCATCAGTGGCCTCAGGGAGAACACTGAAGCTTTCTTT.

This clone appeared a few times. The chain couples TRBV11-3 to TRBJ2-1; 10 bases are a match to TRBD2. This CDR3 is built from 17 residues. Germline trimming cut 3 bases from V and 2 bases from J; bases unmatched to any gene: 7. The V gene's germline CDR1 is SGHNT and CDR2 YENEEA. The CDR3 sequence is CASSFGVAGGTYNEQFF. As DNA, the CDR3 is TGTGCCAGCAGCTTCGGGGTAGCGGGAGGTACCTACAATGAGCAGTTCTTC.

The chain carries TRBV28 and TRBJ2-3; TRBD1 aligns across 9 bases. V shed 6 bases and J 2 bases; nucleotides not matched to a gene: 3. Germline lookup yields CDR1 MDHEN and CDR2 SYDVKM. The CDR3 is 14 amino acids. CDR3 nucleotide sequence: TGTGCCAGCAGCCGGACAGGGGTCACAGATACGCAGTATTTT. It is translated as CASSRTGVTDTQYF. The full variable domain, with the rest looked up from reference TRBV28 and TRBJ2-3, is DVKVTQSSRYLVKRTGEKVFLECVQDMDHENMFWYRQDPGLGLRLIYFSYDVKMKEKGDIPEGYSVSREKKERFSLILESASTNQTSMYLCASSRTGVTDTQYFGPGTRLTVL.

The CDR3 DNA reads as TGTGCCAGTAGTATAGATTCCGGGACTAGCGGGAGCTTGGTCTACGAGCAGTACTTC. It translates to CASSIDSGTSGSLVYEQYF. The chain combines TRBV19 with TRBJ2-7, with 14 bases aligning to TRBD2. CDR1 and CDR2 from the germline V gene are LNHDA and SQIVND (reference sequence). Trimming cost V 0 bases and J 3 bases; bases outside gene matches: 10. There are 19 residues in the CDR3. Drawing the rest from reference TRBV19 and TRBJ2-7, the complete variable domain is DGGITQSPKYLFRKEGQNVTLSCEQNLNHDAMYWYRQDPGQGLRLIYYSQIVNDFQKGDIAEGYSVSREKKESFPLTVTSAQKNPTAFYLCASSIDSGTSGSLVYEQYFGPGTRLTVT.

This rearrangement joins TRBV19 to TRBJ1-3; possible D gene TRBD1, 5 bases. V was clipped by 4 bases and J by 3 bases, with 10 bases between them. CDR1 and CDR2 (germline): LNHDA, SQIVND (reference sequence). The CDR3 is 14 residues long. CDR3 region: CASSTGGGGNTIYF. CDR3 coding DNA: TGTGCCAGTAGTACCGGGGGAGGTGGAAACACCATATATTTT.